This is a list of T cell receptor beta chains from one sample in a study of regulatory T cells in long-lasting Graves disease. TCRdb used MiXCR to reprocess the multiplex PCR reads, holding one entry per CDR3 protein. The sample shows a few hundred thousand distinct CDR3 sequences, about 25% of them seen only once. This specimen consisted of peripheral blood mononuclear cells (PBMCs), obtained when the disease was refractory, from a patient treated with antithyroid drugs. Receptor source: a female donor with Graves disease. CDR3s include the opening cysteine and the closing phenylalanine or tryptophan. The order of the fields is J gene, D gene, V gene, clone size, CDR3 protein, CDR3 DNA. A D gene is named only where the DNA matches it firmly. The size entry is marked missing in some rows and otherwise reads once, few, many or a size class.

j_gene: TRBJ2-7
d_gene: -
v_gene: TRBV20-1
abundance: -
CDR3aa: CSARDYHDSYEQYF
CDR3nt: TGCAGTGCTAGGGACTACCACGACTCCTACGAGCAGTACTTC

j_gene: TRBJ2-7
d_gene: -
v_gene: TRBV12-3/TRBV12-4
abundance: -
CDR3aa: CASSLDTQIAYEQYF
CDR3nt: TGTGCCAGCAGTTTGGACACTCAAATTGCCTACGAGCAGTACTTC

j_gene: TRBJ2-1
d_gene: -
v_gene: TRBV20-1
abundance: many
CDR3aa: CSARDRTGSLGAGGPRAQFF
CDR3nt: TGCAGTGCTAGAGATCGGACAGGGTCCCTTGGGGCGGGAGGGCCAAGAGCGCAGTTCTTC

j_gene: TRBJ1-4
d_gene: TRBD1
v_gene: TRBV5-1
abundance: -
CDR3aa: CASSLVPGTVNEKLFF
CDR3nt: TGCGCCAGCAGCTTGGTCCCCGGGACAGTTAATGAAAAACTGTTTTTT

j_gene: TRBJ2-5
d_gene: TRBD2
v_gene: TRBV4-2
abundance: -
CDR3aa: CASSQGGTSGRQETQYF
CDR3nt: TGTGCCAGCAGCCAAGGCGGGACTAGCGGGAGGCAAGAGACCCAGTACTTC

j_gene: TRBJ2-7
d_gene: -
v_gene: TRBV18
abundance: -
CDR3aa: CASSPETGYEQYF
CDR3nt: TGTGCCAGCTCACCAGAGACAGGTTACGAGCAGTACTTC

j_gene: TRBJ1-2
d_gene: -
v_gene: TRBV7-2
abundance: -
CDR3aa: CASSIRTVYGYTF
CDR3nt: TGTGCCAGCAGCATCCGGACAGTCTATGGCTACACCTTC

j_gene: TRBJ2-2
d_gene: -
v_gene: TRBV6-1
abundance: -
CDR3aa: CATLNTGELFF
CDR3nt: TGTGCCACCCTAAACACCGGGGAGCTGTTTTTT

j_gene: TRBJ2-5
d_gene: TRBD2
v_gene: TRBV13
abundance: -
CDR3aa: CASSLEEGGSLETQYF
CDR3nt: TGTGCCAGCAGCTTAGAGGAGGGAGGGTCCTTAGAGACCCAGTACTTC

j_gene: TRBJ2-2
d_gene: TRBD2
v_gene: TRBV6-1
abundance: -
CDR3aa: CASSEFGTSGTNTGGLFF
CDR3nt: TGTGCCAGCAGTGAATTCGGGACTAGCGGAACGAACACCGGGGGGCTGTTTTTT

j_gene: TRBJ1-5
d_gene: -
v_gene: TRBV28
abundance: -
CDR3aa: CASSAAGEGQPQHF
CDR3nt: TGTGCCAGCAGCGCGGCAGGGGAGGGTCAGCCCCAGCATTTT

j_gene: TRBJ2-7
d_gene: TRBD2
v_gene: TRBV9
abundance: few
CDR3aa: CASNLAGDIYEQYF
CDR3nt: TGTGCCAGCAACTTAGCGGGCGACATCTACGAGCAGTACTTC

j_gene: TRBJ2-7
d_gene: -
v_gene: TRBV4-2
abundance: few
CDR3aa: CASRATWPSSYEQYF
CDR3nt: TGTGCCAGCAGGGCAACGTGGCCCAGCTCCTACGAGCAGTACTTC

j_gene: TRBJ2-7
d_gene: -
v_gene: TRBV7-8
abundance: few
CDR3aa: CASSLTGTAWEQYF
CDR3nt: TGTGCCAGCAGCTTGACCGGGACGGCGTGGGAGCAGTACTTC

j_gene: TRBJ2-7
d_gene: -
v_gene: TRBV20-1
abundance: many
CDR3aa: CSARSGNTPYEQYF
CDR3nt: TGCAGTGCTAGGAGTGGTAACACTCCCTACGAGCAGTACTTC

j_gene: TRBJ2-1
d_gene: TRBD2
v_gene: TRBV28
abundance: -
CDR3aa: CASSSSTSGSSYNEQFF
CDR3nt: TGTGCCAGCAGTTCCTCAACTAGCGGGAGCTCCTACAATGAGCAGTTCTTC

j_gene: TRBJ1-5
d_gene: -
v_gene: TRBV20-1
abundance: few
CDR3aa: CSARRQGDQPQHF
CDR3nt: TGCAGTGCTCGCCGTCAAGGCGATCAGCCCCAGCATTTT

j_gene: TRBJ2-2
d_gene: -
v_gene: TRBV5-4
abundance: -
CDR3aa: CASSLSIGAGELFF
CDR3nt: TGTGCCAGCAGCTTATCCATCGGGGCCGGGGAGCTGTTTTTT

j_gene: TRBJ2-7
d_gene: TRBD2
v_gene: TRBV6-1
abundance: many
CDR3aa: CASSDTSGSGEQYF
CDR3nt: TGTGCCAGCAGTGATACTAGCGGGAGTGGCGAGCAGTACTTC

j_gene: TRBJ2-5
d_gene: -
v_gene: TRBV5-1
abundance: -
CDR3aa: CASSRRGGPEETQYF
CDR3nt: TGCGCCAGCAGCCGACGAGGGGGACCCGAGGAGACCCAGTACTTC

j_gene: TRBJ1-3
d_gene: -
v_gene: TRBV2
abundance: few
CDR3aa: CASGRGTGNTIYF
CDR3nt: TGTGCCAGCGGGCGGGGTACCGGAAACACCATATATTTT

j_gene: TRBJ1-1
d_gene: -
v_gene: TRBV18
abundance: -
CDR3aa: CASSPPNTGIASTEAFF
CDR3nt: TGTGCCAGCTCACCACCGAACACCGGGATAGCAAGCACTGAAGCTTTCTTT

j_gene: TRBJ2-7
d_gene: TRBD2
v_gene: TRBV14
abundance: -
CDR3aa: CASSQVAGRVLPYEQYF
CDR3nt: TGTGCCAGCAGCCAAGTAGCGGGCAGGGTTCTGCCTTACGAGCAGTACTTC

j_gene: TRBJ2-5
d_gene: TRBD2
v_gene: TRBV5-6
abundance: -
CDR3aa: CASSPAGTSGEETQYF
CDR3nt: TGTGCCAGCAGCCCGGCGGGCACTAGCGGGGAAGAGACCCAGTACTTC

j_gene: TRBJ2-7
d_gene: -
v_gene: TRBV7-2
abundance: -
CDR3aa: CASSSSTDRSYEQYF
CDR3nt: TGTGCCAGCAGCTCGTCGACGGATCGATCCTACGAGCAGTACTTC

j_gene: TRBJ2-7
d_gene: TRBD1
v_gene: TRBV5-1
abundance: many
CDR3aa: CASSLGTVYGEQYF
CDR3nt: TGCGCCAGCAGCCTCGGGACAGTCTACGGGGAGCAGTACTTC

j_gene: TRBJ2-2
d_gene: TRBD2
v_gene: TRBV18
abundance: -
CDR3aa: CASSPRLAGNTGELFF
CDR3nt: TGTGCCAGCTCACCGCGACTAGCGGGGAACACCGGGGAGCTGTTTTTT

j_gene: TRBJ2-7
d_gene: -
v_gene: TRBV5-1
abundance: -
CDR3aa: CASSPGGWGRFSLEQYF
CDR3nt: TGCGCCAGCAGTCCGGGCGGGTGGGGGCGCTTTTCTCTGGAGCAGTACTTC